Each of the 6 T cell receptor beta chains below was sequenced from the same sample in a study of cytomegalovirus exposure and HLA in healthy donors. Only in-frame clones appear in the TCRdb table, and some are missing; sequencing was by immunoSEQ multiplex PCR. The profile shows around 220,000 clones, approximately 80% of them singletons. Source material: PBMCs. The receptors here all came from a woman in her 30s in good health and CMV-seropositive.

The chain links TRBV29-1 to TRBJ1-4; D is ambiguous. There are 13 residues in the CDR3. Germline CDR1 reads SQVTM; CDR2 reads ANQGSEA. V was cut by 4 bases and J by 3 bases, with 9 bases left in between. This CDR3 is CSVAYEANEKLFF. For the CDR3, the DNA is TGCAGCGTTGCCTACGAGGCTAATGAAAAACTGTTTTTT.

This chain links TRBV6-5 with TRBJ1-4; 7 bases agree with TRBD1. This CDR3 comprises 14 residues. The trim removed 6 bases at V and 4 bases at J, leaving 5 bases unmatched. The germline CDR1 and CDR2 sequences are MNHEY and SVGAGI. The CDR3 DNA is TGTGCCAGCAGACACAGGGGTGGTAATGAAAAACTGTTTTTT. It is translated as CASRHRGGNEKLFF.

The chain employs TRBV5-4 and TRBJ1-2, with D uncertain. Germline-derived CDR1 and CDR2 are SGHNT and YYREEE (reference sequence). V gave up 4 bases and J gave up 3 bases, with 13 bases separating them. This CDR3 contains 14 residues. The CDR3 sequence is CASSPWTGDYGYTF. CDR3 nucleotide sequence: TGTGCCAGCAGCCCCTGGACCGGTGACTATGGCTACACCTTC.

In DNA, the CDR3 is TGTGCCAGCAGTGGGCGGACGGGACCTGAGCAGTTCTTC. Protein product: CASSGRTGPEQFF. The V gene is TRBV27, the J gene TRBJ2-1, with D perhaps given as TRBD1 or TRBD2 (5 bases each). Germline CDR1 is MNHEY and CDR2 is SMNVEV (reference sequence). This CDR3 has 13 residues. V lost 5 bases to trimming and J lost 9 bases, with 14 bases between them.

The chain links TRBV7-6 to TRBJ2-7, with D unresolved. Germline CDR1 reads SGHVS; CDR2 reads FNYEAQ. V shed 1 base and J shed 6 bases, with 10 bases lying between them. This CDR3 is built from 13 residues. Here the CDR3 DNA reads TGTGCCAGCAGCTTAGTTGAGGAAAGCGAGCAGTACTTC. Amino acid sequence: CASSLVEESEQYF.

This chain joins TRBV27 and TRBJ2-5; D possibly corresponds to TRBD2 (6 bases). The germline CDR1 and CDR2 sequences are MNHEY and SMNVEV (reference sequence). The CDR3 contains 14 residues. The ends were cut back, 6 bases at V and 3 bases at J, with 14 bases in the middle. The CDR3 DNA is TGTGCCAGCAGCCCCCGACAGCGGGAAGAGACCCAGTACTTC. Amino acids: CASSPRQREETQYF.